Ten or more counts support the clone carrying this TCR beta chain. The data derive from a study of prognosis after radiotherapy for stage I lung cancer. CDR3 size: 14 residues. V was shortened by 5 bases and J by 5 bases, with 13 bases between the two germline ends. Germline assignment: CDR1 MNHEY and CDR2 SVGAGI. CDR3 of TCR beta was amplified from genomic DNA via a two-round multiplex PCR. Each TRBV and TRBJ gene had its own primer in the first PCR round. MiXCR was run by TCRdb on the multiplex PCR reads, yielding one entry per CDR3 protein. The repertoire has fewer than 30,000 distinct CDR3 sequences, roughly 50% of them found once; the top ten carry approximately 15%.

The sample was PBMCs, taken before or after stereotactic body radiation therapy (not recorded which). This chain joins TRBV6-5 and TRBJ2-1; a weak D match, TRBD1 (5 bases). The clonotype was recovered from a donor over 45 with non-small cell lung cancer. CDR3 in DNA: TGTGCCAGCAGTGCCAGGGTGAGGCACAATGAGCAGTTCTTC. Its protein is CASSARVRHNEQFF.